This is a list of T cell receptor beta chains from one sample in a study of blood T cell repertoires in COVID-19. Clones were read by immunoSEQ multiplex PCR, and TCRdb kept only the in-frame ones, dropping some. The table lists approximately 140,000 clones, 79% of them singletons, with 3% to 4.5% in the top ten. Sample: peripheral blood. These receptors were collected from a man aged 60-69 years with acute or convalescent COVID-19. Each CDR3 is given with its conserved first and last residue. A D gene is named only where the DNA matches it firmly. A row's size may be missing; if present it is once, few, many or a size class.

TRBV7-3	.	TRBJ2-3	.	CASSLAGRDTQYF	TGTGCCAGCAGCTTAGCGGGGCGGGATACGCAGTATTTT
TRBV30	TRBD1	TRBJ2-5	.	CAWSRNRGQETQYF	TGTGCCTGGAGTCGAAATAGGGGGCAGGAGACCCAGTACTTC
TRBV19	.	TRBJ1-3	.	CASTTTAGNTIYF	TGTGCCAGTACCACGACTGCCGGAAACACCATATATTTT
TRBV5-5	.	TRBJ1-1	.	CASSLYVNTEAFF	TGTGCCAGCAGCTTGTATGTAAACACTGAAGCTTTCTTT
TRBV5-1	TRBD1	TRBJ1-1	.	CASSTQQGRAEAFF	TGCGCCAGCAGCACTCAACAGGGGCGGGCTGAAGCTTTCTTT
TRBV28	TRBD1	TRBJ1-6	few	CASIPRGGQRNSPLHF	TGTGCCAGCATCCCCCGGGGGGGACAGCGTAATTCACCCCTCCACTTT
TRBV19	TRBD2	TRBJ2-6	.	CASSIDGTRRSGANVLTF	TGTGCCAGTAGTATAGATGGGACTAGAAGGTCTGGGGCCAACGTCCTGACTTTC
TRBV9	TRBD1	TRBJ2-5	.	CASSQTGFGETQYF	TGTGCCAGCAGCCAGACAGGGTTTGGTGAGACCCAGTACTTC
TRBV5-4	.	TRBJ2-3	.	CASSPPKAGGLDTQYF	TGTGCCAGCAGCCCACCAAAAGCAGGAGGGTTAGATACGCAGTATTTT
TRBV30	TRBD1	TRBJ1-1	.	CAYSRGSTTEAFF	TGTGCCTACTCCAGGGGGAGTACTACTGAAGCTTTCTTT
TRBV29-1	TRBD2	TRBJ2-1	.	CSVAKLAGEQFF	TGCAGCGTTGCAAAGCTAGCGGGAGAGCAGTTCTTC
TRBV18	.	TRBJ1-2	.	CASSPPAQGNYGYTF	TGTGCCAGCTCACCACCGGCGCAGGGGAACTATGGCTACACCTTC
TRBV7-2	.	TRBJ1-5	once	CASRTGLSNQPQHF	TGTGCCAGCAGAACAGGGCTTAGCAATCAGCCCCAGCATTTT
TRBV5-4	TRBD1	TRBJ2-7	.	CASSKNRGTGNEQYF	TGTGCCAGCAGCAAAAACCGCGGGACAGGCAACGAGCAGTACTTC
TRBV2	TRBD2	TRBJ2-7	.	CASRWVAGGIGEQYF	TGTGCCAGCAGGTGGGTAGCGGGAGGAATTGGCGAGCAGTACTTC
TRBV7-2	.	TRBJ1-5	.	CASSAHREQPQHF	TGTGCCAGCAGCGCCCACAGGGAACAGCCCCAGCATTTT
TRBV27	.	TRBJ1-5	few	CASRKGHGNQPQHF	TGTGCCAGCAGGAAGGGACATGGCAATCAGCCCCAGCATTTT
TRBV2	.	TRBJ2-7	.	CASSDGGVVYEQYF	TGTGCCAGCAGTGACGGCGGGGTAGTCTACGAGCAGTACTTC
TRBV7-9	TRBD2	TRBJ2-1	.	CASSLFSGRANEQFF	TGTGCCAGCAGCTTATTTAGCGGGAGGGCCAATGAGCAGTTCTTC
TRBV6-2/TRBV6-3	TRBD1	TRBJ2-7	.	CASSLQGIGEQYF	TGTGCCAGCAGTCTACAGGGGATCGGGGAGCAGTACTTC
TRBV7-2	TRBD2	TRBJ2-7	.	CASSLGGGSEQYF	TGTGCCAGCAGCTTAGGCGGGGGGTCCGAGCAGTACTTC
TRBV9	.	TRBJ1-6	.	CASSESTVNSPLHF	TGTGCCAGCAGCGAGAGTACAGTTAATTCACCCCTCCACTTT
TRBV7-2	.	TRBJ1-2	.	CASSLDNGPRGYTF	TGTGCCAGCAGCTTAGATAACGGTCCCCGTGGCTACACCTTC
TRBV6-5	.	TRBJ1-2	.	CASSWSEADGYTF	TGTGCCAGCAGTTGGTCTGAGGCAGATGGCTACACCTTC
TRBV13	TRBD2	TRBJ2-1	.	CASSLLAGGFALTSSYNEQFF	TGTGCCAGCAGCTTGTTAGCGGGAGGTTTCGCATTGACTAGCTCCTACAATGAGCAGTTCTTC
TRBV27	TRBD2	TRBJ2-1	.	CASSLLGGSSYNEQFF	TGTGCCAGCAGTTTATTGGGCGGGAGCTCCTACAATGAGCAGTTCTTC
TRBV6-5	TRBD1	TRBJ1-4	few	CASSWTGAEKLFF	TGTGCCAGCAGCTGGACAGGGGCTGAAAAACTGTTTTTT
TRBV5-4	.	TRBJ2-7	few	CASSLTGGYEQYF	TGTGCCAGCAGCCTCACCGGAGGCTACGAGCAGTACTTC
TRBV6-5	TRBD2	TRBJ2-1	.	CASSYSPSGSRNEQFF	TGTGCCAGCAGTTACTCCCCCAGCGGGAGCCGGAATGAGCAGTTCTTC
TRBV9	.	TRBJ2-1	.	CASSVAGGPDNEQFF	TGTGCCAGCAGCGTAGCGGGTGGCCCCGACAATGAGCAGTTCTTC
TRBV7-6	TRBD2	TRBJ2-3	.	CASSLLAGQGVTDTQYF	TGTGCCAGCAGCTTACTAGCGGGCCAAGGCGTCACAGATACGCAGTATTTT
TRBV30	TRBD1	TRBJ1-2	.	CAWSVYQGANYGYTF	TGTGCCTGGAGTGTATACCAGGGGGCGAACTATGGCTACACCTTC
TRBV6-5	.	TRBJ1-1	.	CASRPGQLNTEAFF	TGTGCCAGCAGGCCTGGACAGCTGAACACTGAAGCTTTCTTT
TRBV6-1	TRBD1	TRBJ2-5	once	CASRDRGRKETQYF	TGTGCCAGCCGTGACAGGGGGCGGAAAGAGACCCAGTACTTC
TRBV28	TRBD1	TRBJ2-7	.	CASRGGGQGHEQYF	TGTGCCAGCAGGGGCGGGGGACAGGGACACGAGCAGTACTTC
TRBV25-1	TRBD1	TRBJ2-1	.	CASAGQGGAGLYNEQFF	TGTGCCAGCGCGGGACAGGGAGGAGCGGGGCTCTACAATGAGCAGTTCTTC
TRBV27	.	TRBJ2-5	.	CASSPTAGVYQETQYF	TGTGCCAGCAGTCCCACAGCGGGCGTATACCAAGAGACCCAGTACTTC
TRBV4-3	TRBD1	TRBJ2-1	once	CASSQEVAGGSYNEQFF	TGCGCCAGCAGCCAAGAAGTCGCAGGGGGCTCCTACAATGAGCAGTTCTTC
TRBV5-5	TRBD1	TRBJ2-5	.	CASSLGDRGTQETQYF	TGTGCCAGCAGCTTGGGGGACAGGGGGACCCAAGAGACCCAGTACTTC
TRBV10-3	.	TRBJ1-5	.	CAISVTADQPQHF	TGTGCCATCAGTGTGACAGCTGATCAGCCCCAGCATTTT
TRBV7-8	.	TRBJ1-4	.	CASSLSGMGANEKLFF	TGTGCCAGCAGCTTATCGGGGATGGGAGCTAATGAAAAACTGTTTTTT
TRBV7-9	TRBD1	TRBJ2-3	.	CASSFGTADTQYF	TGTGCCAGCAGCTTCGGGACAGCCGATACGCAGTATTTT
TRBV9	.	TRBJ1-3	.	CASERGNSGNTIYF	TGTGCCAGCGAACGAGGTAACTCTGGAAACACCATATATTTT